A selection of T cell receptor beta chains follows, all from one sample in a study of T cell repertoires in cytomegalovirus infection. The antigens of these receptors remain unknown. Each CDR3 protein is one row after TCRdb ran MiXCR on the reads. The repertoire has under 300,000 distinct CDR3 sequences, under 25% of them found once; the top ten carry roughly 19%. Sequenced here: cultured PBMCs, sampled from culture after CMV antigen stimulation. These receptors were collected from a human donor in good health (CMV status not recorded). Some clones in this sample may be carry-over from other donors' samples. Each CDR3 is given with its conserved first and last residue.

J | V | CDR3
TRBJ1-4 | TRBV20-1 | CSARETGSSEKLFF
TRBJ2-3 | TRBV20-1 | CSARIPPGTDTQYF
TRBJ1-5 | TRBV28 | CASSLIPSLSNQPQHF
TRBJ2-1 | TRBV10-3 | CAISESGTSPRSAVREQFF
TRBJ2-5 | TRBV19 | CASSALGLRETQYF
TRBJ2-5 | TRBV7-2 | CASSLVGTLQETQYF
TRBJ2-1 | TRBV12-3/TRBV12-4 | CASRPQGLDEQFF
TRBJ2-3 | TRBV5-3 | CASRPPGPITDTQYF
TRBJ1-5 | TRBV25-1 | CASSPTGARGNQPQHF
TRBJ1-2 | TRBV11-2 | CASSLERPGRVYGYTF
TRBJ2-7 | TRBV4-1 | CASSQASGTPYEQYF
TRBJ2-3 | TRBV7-2 | CASSLAGAASSTDTQYF
TRBJ1-2 | TRBV24-1 | CATSDPTVNYGYTF
TRBJ1-4 | TRBV4-2 | CASSQVSNEKLFF
TRBJ2-3 | TRBV4-1 | CTSSRISGLTDTQYF
TRBJ2-3 | TRBV6-1 | CASSGWTSGSTDTQYF
TRBJ2-7 | TRBV7-8 | CATARAREYEQYF
TRBJ1-5 | TRBV12-3/TRBV12-4 | CASSFLGGTQPQHF
TRBJ2-7 | TRBV12-3/TRBV12-4 | CASTLGLAEGEQYF
TRBJ2-2 | TRBV29-1 | CSVATGANTGELFF
TRBJ2-5 | TRBV27 | CASSLGLAGGPIETQYF
TRBJ1-2 | TRBV12-3/TRBV12-4 | CASSHRQYGYTF
TRBJ1-5 | TRBV2 | CASSGGAGRNQPQHF
TRBJ1-1 | TRBV7-2 | CASSSHRGTEAFF
TRBJ2-1 | TRBV7-2 | CASSLKGVGEQFF
TRBJ2-1 | TRBV7-2 | CASSETIRHEQFF
TRBJ1-6 | TRBV7-2 | CASSLGQSSYNSPLHF
TRBJ2-7 | TRBV2 | CASSPLGGAPYEQYF
TRBJ1-3 | TRBV20-1 | CSAQKQVSGNTIYF
TRBJ1-1 | TRBV7-6 | CASTTPRGNTEAFF
TRBJ2-6 | TRBV20-1 | CSAFNRGSGANVLTF
TRBJ2-1 | TRBV5-6 | CASSLGLENEQFF
TRBJ2-2 | TRBV20-1 | CSATDRGRNTGELFF
TRBJ2-6 | TRBV7-8 | CASSQRLAGASGANVLTF
TRBJ1-1 | TRBV4-2 | CASSQVEGSTEAFF
TRBJ2-1 | TRBV7-2 | CASSPLFAAGGGDEQFF
TRBJ2-7 | TRBV27 | CASSFGLAGRREQYF
TRBJ2-1 | TRBV27 | CASSLRVQLTYNEQFF
TRBJ2-5 | TRBV6-8 | CASSRGLAGGQETQYF
TRBJ2-1 | TRBV6-5 | CASSYPEGNNEQFF
TRBJ2-3 | TRBV6-1 | CASSDPTRGGDTQYF
TRBJ2-1 | TRBV20-1 | CSARGLGGEQFF
TRBJ2-5 | TRBV19 | CASSIKGQPVAQYF
TRBJ2-3 | TRBV28 | CASSLDRGGLVTDTQYF
TRBJ1-1 | TRBV20-1 | CSARGGGVTEAFF
TRBJ2-1 | TRBV11-2 | CASSLGPGVPEQFF
TRBJ2-1 | TRBV30 | CAWNSFGGPAYNEQFF
TRBJ2-2 | TRBV11-2 | CASSFVRLANTGELFF
TRBJ1-1 | TRBV10-2 | CASSDPGQGVGTEAFF
TRBJ2-5 | TRBV7-9 | CASTPGQGFQETQYF
TRBJ1-1 | TRBV20-1 | CSARATDTEAFF
TRBJ1-4 | TRBV28 | CASDRAQGTGEKLFF
TRBJ1-2 | TRBV7-4 | CASSLRDRGYNYGYTF